This T cell receptor beta chain was observed in a study of T cell responses to AZD1222 COVID-19 vaccine. Study context: Timing groups of about 4 and about 12 weeks for second doses were pooled. Notes on the study in general: Vaccine-associated CD4 TCRs spanned spike, dominant at 160-218 and 743-854. Nearly half of the spike-specific TCRs reportedly recognize variant regions that carry no mutations. The study identified only 6 or 7 AZD1222 recipients as seropositive at baseline.

As for this clone: Its antigen is not known.

Assay: immunoSEQ multiplex PCR; the TCRdb copy retains only in-frame clones and omits some. The sample includes about 160,000 clones, 88% of them seen just once. The CDR3 covers 13 residues. Trimming removed 5 bases at V and 12 bases at J, with 20 bases between. The V gene's germline CDR1 is MNHEY and CDR2 SVGEGT. This sequence originates from an adult in good health. V is TRBV6-2 or TRBV6-3 and J is TRBJ2-7; perhaps TRBD1 as D (7 bases). This material consisted of peripheral blood, taken on day 0 of AZD1222 vaccination. The CDR3 nucleotides read TGTGCCAGCAGTAACCGGGGGACAGCCCTGGGGTACTTC. This codes for CASSNRGTALGYF.